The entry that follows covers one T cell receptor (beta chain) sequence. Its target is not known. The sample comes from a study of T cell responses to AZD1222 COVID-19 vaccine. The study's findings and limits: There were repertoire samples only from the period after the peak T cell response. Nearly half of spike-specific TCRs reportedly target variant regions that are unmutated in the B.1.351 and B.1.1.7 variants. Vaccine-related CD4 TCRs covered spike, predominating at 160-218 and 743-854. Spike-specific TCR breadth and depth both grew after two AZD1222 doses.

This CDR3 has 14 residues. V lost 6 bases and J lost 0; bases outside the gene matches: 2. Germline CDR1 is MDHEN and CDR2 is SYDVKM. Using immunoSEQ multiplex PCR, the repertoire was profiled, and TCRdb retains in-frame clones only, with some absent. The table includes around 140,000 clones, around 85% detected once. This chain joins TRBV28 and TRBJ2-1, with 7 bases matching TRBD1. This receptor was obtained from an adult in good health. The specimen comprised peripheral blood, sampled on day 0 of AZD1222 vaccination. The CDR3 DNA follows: TGTGCCAGCAGACCAGGGGGCTCCTACAATGAGCAGTTCTTC. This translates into CASRPGGSYNEQFF.